This T cell receptor beta chain was sequenced in a study of STAT5B mutations in CD4+ large granular lymphocyte leukemia. TCRdb's table, derived via immunoSEQ multiplex PCR, lists solely in-frame clones and lacks some. The profile shows around 48,000 clones, around 70% of them singletons. This clone was seen a handful of times. Germline CDR1 is LGHNT and CDR2 is FRNRAP. The CDR3 covers 14 residues. V lost 4 bases, J lost 4 bases, and 14 bases lay in between. The chain employs TRBV12-5 and TRBJ2-7; maybe TRBD1 (5 bases). The specimen sequenced was CD4+ T cells from blood buffy coats. The receptor was derived from a human donor in good health. CDR3 in amino acids: CASGSGQGPYEQYF. The CDR3, as DNA: TGTGCTAGTGGTTCCGGGCAGGGTCCGTACGAGCAGTACTTC.